The rows below give T cell receptor beta chains drawn from one sample of a study of neoadjuvant nivolumab and ipilimumab in lung cancer. The repertoire was sequenced with immunoSEQ multiplex PCR; TCRdb's copy has only in-frame clones and lacks some. The repertoire has around 7,700 clones, about four fifths of them found once; the top ten carry approximately 7.1%. The material sequenced was adjacent normal lung tissue, taken after neoadjuvant nivolumab, alone or with ipilimumab, at or shortly before surgery. Source of these receptors: an adult with non-small cell lung cancer. Both conserved end residues are part of each CDR3. Each record gives: D gene, V gene, CDR3 length, J gene, clone size, CDR3 protein, CDR3 DNA. D genes are given only for firm matches. A clone size is listed for some rows: how often the clone was seen (once, few, many), or a class if it is expanded.

TRBD2,TRBV6-1,14,TRBJ2-3,-,CASSLRGVADTQYF,TGTGCCAGCAGTCTTCGGGGGGTAGCAGATACGCAGTATTTT
-,TRBV4-1,15,TRBJ1-1,-,CASSQGKGGNTEAFF,TGCGCCAGCAGCCAAGGGAAGGGTGGGAACACTGAAGCTTTCTTT
-,TRBV10-3,11,TRBJ1-6,-,CAARGNSPLHF,TGTGCCGCCCGTGGGAATTCACCCCTCCACTTT
-,TRBV7-3,13,TRBJ2-7,-,CASSHQPQHEQYF,TGTGCCAGCAGCCATCAGCCCCAACACGAGCAGTACTTC
TRBD2,TRBV10-3,18,TRBJ2-3,-,CAISESMVSGGTTDTQYF,TGTGCCATCAGTGAGTCGATGGTGAGCGGGGGGACGACAGATACGCAGTATTTT
-,TRBV6-5,13,TRBJ1-2,-,CASSYPGFYGYTF,TGTGCCAGCAGTTACCCGGGATTCTATGGCTACACCTTC
-,TRBV6-5,12,TRBJ2-2,-,CAARLLTGELFF,TGTGCCGCACGACTTCTCACCGGGGAGCTGTTTTTT
-,TRBV7-9,15,TRBJ2-7,-,CASSWISGTNYEQYF,TGTGCCAGCAGCTGGATTTCCGGGACAAACTACGAGCAGTACTTC
-,TRBV30,12,TRBJ1-5,few,CAWSGGGQPQHF,TGTGCCTGGAGTGGGGGGGGTCAGCCCCAGCATTTT
-,TRBV9,15,TRBJ2-5,few,CASSVTGGLQETQYF,TGTGCCAGCAGCGTGACGGGGGGCCTCCAAGAGACCCAGTACTTC
-,TRBV5-1,14,TRBJ2-1,-,CASSLEGAYNEQFF,TGCGCCAGCAGCTTGGAGGGTGCATACAATGAGCAGTTCTTC
-,TRBV5-1,15,TRBJ2-2,-,CASSLGAPYTGELFF,TGCGCCAGCAGCTTGGGGGCTCCCTACACCGGGGAGCTGTTTTTT
TRBD2,TRBV11-1,16,TRBJ2-5,-,CASSLQAAGGKETQYF,TGTGCCAGCAGCTTACAGGCAGCGGGGGGGAAGGAGACCCAGTACTTC
-,TRBV5-1,15,TRBJ1-6,-,CASSLVPSQNSPLHF,TGCGCCAGCAGCTTGGTACCATCGCAGAATTCACCCCTCCACTTT
TRBD1,TRBV15,16,TRBJ2-2,-,CATSARGTGRTGELFF,TGTGCCACCAGCGCCCGTGGGACAGGACGTACCGGGGAGCTGTTTTTT
-,TRBV6-5,13,TRBJ2-7,-,CASSYSDTLEQYF,TGTGCCAGCAGTTACTCCGATACACTCGAGCAGTACTTC
-,TRBV7-9,16,TRBJ2-3,-,CASSFTHQSHTDTQYF,TGTGCCAGCAGCTTTACCCATCAGAGCCACACAGATACGCAGTATTTT
-,TRBV7-3,13,TRBJ2-3,-,CASSQKGTDTQYF,TGTGCCAGCAGTCAGAAGGGCACAGATACGCAGTATTTT
-,TRBV5-4,14,TRBJ2-2,-,CASTGGSGTGELFF,TGTGCCAGCACCGGGGGTAGCGGCACCGGGGAGCTGTTTTTT
TRBD2,TRBV7-9,16,TRBJ2-3,-,CASTPPDGGGADTQYF,TGTGCCAGCACCCCACCGGACGGGGGGGGCGCAGATACGCAGTATTTT
-,TRBV11-2,15,TRBJ2-1,-,CASSSKLSSYNEQFF,TGTGCCAGCAGCTCGAAACTGAGCTCCTACAATGAGCAGTTCTTC
-,TRBV9,14,TRBJ2-7,few,CASSFSDQSYEQYF,TGTGCCAGCAGCTTCTCGGACCAATCCTACGAGCAGTACTTC
-,TRBV6-5,15,TRBJ1-1,-,CASSYSDLLGTEAFF,TGTGCCAGCAGTTACTCTGACCTGTTGGGCACTGAAGCTTTCTTT
-,TRBV27,14,TRBJ1-2,-,CASRNNGGTYGYTF,TGTGCCAGCAGAAATAATGGGGGAACCTATGGCTACACCTTC
-,TRBV9,14,TRBJ1-1,-,CASSLPETGFEAFF,TGTGCCAGCAGCCTCCCCGAAACAGGGTTCGAAGCTTTCTTT
-,TRBV7-9,15,TRBJ1-1,-,CASSLGAVMNTEAFF,TGTGCCAGCAGCTTAGGGGCCGTCATGAACACTGAAGCTTTCTTT
-,TRBV6-1,12,TRBJ2-7,-,CASTYRVHEQYF,TGTGCCAGCACCTACAGGGTCCACGAGCAGTACTTC
-,TRBV4-2,14,TRBJ1-1,-,CASSARQVNTEAFF,TGTGCCAGCAGCGCACGACAGGTCAACACTGAAGCTTTCTTT